The 27 T cell receptor beta chains reported below all come from one sample, sequenced in a study of T cells in Graves' hyperthyroidism and ophthalmopathy. The CDR3 regions of TCR beta were amplified from RNA transcripts. The primer set for the first-round RT-PCR of the TCR CDR3 was HTBI. A single record per CDR3 protein comes from TCRdb applying MiXCR to the multiplex PCR reads. The table has about 290,000 distinct CDR3 sequences, 12% to 15% seen once. Sequenced material: blood. These receptors were taken from a woman aged 40 to 50 with Graves' hyperthyroidism.

This clonotype has a count of ten or more. This chain joins TRBV20-1 and TRBJ1-1; D gene uncertain. The V end was cut by 6 bases, the J end by 1 base, with 6 bases between. The CDR3 consists of 11 residues. Germline loops: CDR1 DFQATT, CDR2 SNEGSKA (reference sequence). DNA for the CDR3: TGCAGTGCATGGAGGAACACTGAAGCTTTCTTT. Protein product: CSAWRNTEAFF.

The V call is TRBV18, the J call TRBJ2-7; D is ambiguous. V shed 2 bases and J shed 3 bases, with 11 bases lying between them. Germline V gene data show CDR1 as KGHSH and CDR2 as LQKENI. The CDR3 runs 14 residues. The DNA of the CDR3 is TGTGCCAGCTCACCATCTTTTTCCAGCTACGAGCAGTACTTC. Its protein product is CASSPSFSSYEQYF.

This clonotype was counted ten times or more. This rearrangement joins TRBV7-2 to TRBJ2-5; a possible D gene is TRBD2 (5 bases). Trimming removed 1 base from V and 1 base from J, with 16 bases in between. The CDR3 spans 17 residues. Germline V gene sequence: CDR1 SGHTA, CDR2 FQGNSA. The CDR3 sequence: CASSLDPRQRLQETQYF. The CDR3 DNA is TGTGCCAGCAGCTTAGATCCTCGGCAGCGGCTCCAAGAGACCCAGTACTTC.

This chain uses TRBV18 with TRBJ1-1; tentative D call: TRBD1 (6 bases). The V gene lost 0 bases and the J gene lost 6 bases, with 14 bases spanning the gap. The germline V gene encodes CDR1 KGHSH and CDR2 LQKENI. The CDR3 contains 15 residues. In nucleotides, the CDR3 is TGTGCCAGCTCACCACCGGCAGGGGAGGCTGCTGAAGCTTTCTTT. This translates into CASSPPAGEAAEAFF. Combining the CDR3 with reference TRBV18 and TRBJ1-1 gives the whole variable domain NAGVMQNPRHLVRRRGQEARLRCSPMKGHSHVYWYRQLPEEGLKFMVYLQKENIIDESGMPKERFSAEFPKEGPSILRIQQVVRGDSAAYFCASSPPAGEAAEAFFGQGTRLTVV.

This clonotype was counted at least ten times. The genes are TRBV2 and TRBJ2-7, with 10 positions matching TRBD1. Trimming took 10 bases from V and 3 from J; bases not matched to a gene: 9. The CDR3 sequence is 14 residues long. From germline, CDR1 is SNHLY and CDR2 FYNNEI. The CDR3 DNA reads as TGTGCCACCCTCCTCCGGACAGGGGGCTACGAGCAGTACTTC. The encoded protein is CATLLRTGGYEQYF.

The CDR3 coding sequence is TGTGCCAGCAGTAGGGGACTGATCGAGCAGTACTTC. Translated, it gives CASSRGLIEQYF. V is TRBV2 and J is TRBJ2-7; possible D gene TRBD2, 6 bases. The germline V gene has CDR1 SNHLY and CDR2 FYNNEI. Trimming removed 5 bases at V and 6 bases at J, with 11 bases between. The CDR3 sequence is 12 residues long.

This clonotype was detected only a few times. This chain connects TRBV28 to TRBJ2-2; D is unclear. The ends were cut back, 7 bases at V and 1 base at J, with 13 bases in the middle. The germline V gene encodes CDR1 MDHEN and CDR2 SYDVKM. This CDR3 region has 15 residues. The chain's CDR3 is CASTSPRRNTGELFF. The CDR3 bases are TGTGCCAGCACTTCCCCAAGGAGGAACACCGGGGAGCTGTTTTTT.

This clonotype was observed a few times. This chain connects TRBV7-2 to TRBJ1-3; perhaps TRBD1 as D (5 bases). Germline V gene lookup returns CDR1 SGHTA and CDR2 FQGNSA. CDR3 length: 14 residues. The germline V and J ends were trimmed by 5 bases and 0 bases, with 8 bases remaining between them. The CDR3 nucleotides are TGTGCCAGCAGCCCCGGGGCCTCTGGAAACACCATATATTTT. This translates into CASSPGASGNTIYF. Full variable domain (missing parts from reference TRBV7-2 and TRBJ1-3): GAGVSQSPSNKVTEKGKDVELRCDPISGHTALYWYRQSLGQGLEFLIYFQGNSAPDKSGLPSDRFSAERTGGSVSTLTIQRTQQEDSAVYLCASSPGASGNTIYFGEGSWLTVV.

The sample holds many counts of this clonotype. The gene calls are TRBV12-3 or TRBV12-4 and TRBJ1-2; D remains ambiguous. The CDR3 is 14 amino acids. Trimming pared 4 bases from V and 0 bases from J, leaving 9 bases between. CDR3 DNA: TGTGCCAGCAGTTATGGAGGGACTAACTATGGCTACACCTTC. Protein: CASSYGGTNYGYTF.

V is TRBV19 and J is TRBJ1-5; D remains ambiguous. CDR1 and CDR2 (germline): LNHDA, SQIVND (reference sequence). The length of the CDR3 is 14 residues. V was clipped by 0 bases and J by 6 bases, with 9 bases between them. CDR3 region: CASSIDMGFQPQHF. The CDR3 region has the DNA TGTGCCAGTAGTATAGATATGGGGTTTCAGCCCCAGCATTTT.

This clonotype was seen more than once but under ten times. The chain couples TRBV27 to TRBJ1-5; D gene uncertain. Trimming pared 5 bases from V and 5 bases from J, leaving 10 bases between. Germline lookup yields CDR1 MNHEY and CDR2 SMNVEV (reference sequence). The CDR3 contains 13 residues. CDR3 in DNA: TGTGCCAGCAGTCTGGGTTCTTATCAGCCCCAGCATTTT. This sequence encodes CASSLGSYQPQHF.

This clonotype was observed many times. The rearrangement joins TRBV6-1 to TRBJ2-5; D is possibly TRBD1 (5 bases). The V gene's germline CDR1 is MNHNS and CDR2 SASEGT. The CDR3 loop spans 13 amino acids. Trimming removed 3 bases at V and 3 bases at J, with 8 bases between. For the CDR3, the DNA is TGTGCCAGCAGTGACCCAGGGAAAGAGACCCAGTACTTC. This codes for CASSDPGKETQYF.

The chain carries TRBV28 and TRBJ1-4; weak D call: TRBD1 (6 bases). This CDR3 comprises 15 residues. The V gene's germline CDR1 is MDHEN and CDR2 SYDVKM. V shed 6 bases and J shed 7 bases, with 18 bases lying between them. Here the CDR3 reads CASRPPGGAFEKLFF. The CDR3 nucleotides read TGTGCCAGCAGACCCCCGGGGGGGGCGTTTGAAAAACTGTTTTTT.

The gene calls are TRBV29-1 and TRBJ2-1, with no clear D. CDR1 is SQVTM and CDR2 is ANQGSEA in the germline V gene. The CDR3 contains 14 residues. The germline V and J ends were trimmed by 3 bases and 5 bases, with 14 bases remaining between them. The CDR3 nucleotides are TGCAGCGTTGATTCTGAGGTAACTGACAATGAGCAGTTCTTC. Amino acids: CSVDSEVTDNEQFF.

This clonotype showed up just a few times. The chain uses TRBV7-2 and TRBJ2-4; D uncertain. V gave up 2 bases and J gave up 7 bases, with 15 bases separating them. The CDR3 is 15 residues long. Germline values: CDR1 SGHTA, CDR2 FQGNSA. The CDR3 loop reads CASSLSLQFENIQYF. CDR3 nucleotides: TGTGCCAGCAGCTTATCTCTTCAGTTCGAGAACATTCAGTACTTC.

This clonotype was seen ten or more times. The chain carries TRBV11-2 and TRBJ2-3; 7 bases line up with TRBD1. CDR3 length equals 15 residues. Trimming removed 3 bases from V and 1 base from J; junction bases left unmatched: 4. CDR1 and CDR2 from the germline V gene are SGHAT and FQNNGV. Here the CDR3 reads CASSFRGTGTDTQYF. The CDR3 DNA reads TGTGCCAGCAGCTTCAGGGGGACAGGCACAGATACGCAGTATTTT.

Ten or more counts support this clonotype. The CDR3 DNA follows: TGCGCCAGCAGCTTGGAGCTGGCGGGAGGGATGTACTTC. Amino acid sequence: CASSLELAGGMYF. The chain joins TRBV5-1 to TRBJ2-5; 9 bases fit TRBD2. The CDR3 has 13 amino acids. Germline V gene sequence: CDR1 SGHRS, CDR2 YFSETQ. Trimming cost V 0 bases and J 13 bases; bases outside gene matches: 7.

Many counts were recorded for this clonotype. V and J are TRBV6-5 and TRBJ2-5; D unresolved. The germline V and J ends were trimmed by 2 bases and 3 bases, with 13 bases remaining between them. The CDR3 is made up of 15 amino acids. CDR1 and CDR2 from the germline V gene are MNHEY and SVGAGI. The CDR3 nucleotides read TGTGCCAGCAGTTACGGCCAGGACGAGAAAGAGACCCAGTACTTC. Translating it yields CASSYGQDEKETQYF.

This sequence joins TRBV6-1 and TRBJ2-7, with a tentative D call TRBD2 (5 bases). The CDR3 totals 12 residues. CDR1 MNHNS and CDR2 SASEGT come from the germline V gene. The V and J ends lost 10 bases and 0 bases respectively, with 10 bases between them. Written as DNA, the CDR3 is TGTGCCATAGCGTTGACCTCCTACGAGCAGTACTTC. This translates into CAIALTSYEQYF.

This clonotype was recorded once. A much larger clone differs by one base, so this may be a read error. This chain connects TRBV6-5 to TRBJ2-3; 7 positions agree with TRBD2. The trim removed 4 bases at V and 4 bases at J, leaving 8 bases unmatched. Looked up from germline, CDR1 is MNHEY and CDR2 is SVGAGI. The CDR3 spans 15 residues. The CDR3 sequence: CASSSSSGNADTQYF. In DNA, the CDR3 is TGTGCCAGCAGTTCCTCGAGCGGGAATGCAGATACGCAGTATTTT.

This clonotype was counted ten times or more. The chain links TRBV6-1 to TRBJ2-1; 8 bases are a match to TRBD1. This CDR3 has 15 amino acids. In germline, CDR1 is MNHNS, CDR2 SASEGT. J gave up 6 bases and V 5 bases, and 9 bases lay outside the gene matches. CDR3 in DNA: TGTGCCAGCAGTCTCGGGACAGGTCCGGCCAATGAGCAGTTCTTC. This sequence encodes CASSLGTGPANEQFF.

This clonotype has just a few counts. The V and J genes are TRBV6-1 and TRBJ1-3; D is perhaps TRBD1 (6 bases). Looked up from germline, CDR1 is MNHNS and CDR2 is SASEGT. V gave up 6 bases and J gave up 3 bases, with 18 bases separating them. This CDR3 has 16 amino acids. Here the CDR3 DNA reads TGTGCCAGCAGGGGAACAGCAGGGGCTGGTGGAAACACCATATATTTT. It encodes CASRGTAGAGGNTIYF.

The rearrangement uses TRBV20-1 and TRBJ2-7, with TRBD2 as a possible D gene (6 bases). CDR1 DFQATT and CDR2 SNEGSKA come from the germline V gene (reference sequence). The V gene lost 5 bases and the J gene lost 4 bases, with 21 bases spanning the gap. CDR3 length equals 15 residues. The CDR3: CSAPGRGLGIYEQYF. For the CDR3, the DNA is TGCAGTGCTCCAGGGCGGGGCTTGGGAATATACGAGCAGTACTTC.

There are many counts of this clonotype. This rearrangement joins TRBV28 to TRBJ2-7; 7 bases map to TRBD1. The V and J ends lost 8 bases and 0 bases, in that order; junction bases with no gene match: 10. Germline V gene sequence: CDR1 MDHEN, CDR2 SYDVKM. CDR3 length: 15 residues. CDR3 sequence reads: CASFGRTGRSYEQYF. The DNA for the CDR3 is TGTGCCAGCTTTGGGCGGACAGGTCGCTCCTACGAGCAGTACTTC. The full variable domain, with the rest looked up from reference TRBV28 and TRBJ2-7, is DVKVTQSSRYLVKRTGEKVFLECVQDMDHENMFWYRQDPGLGLRLIYFSYDVKMKEKGDIPEGYSVSREKKERFSLILESASTNQTSMYLCASFGRTGRSYEQYFGPGTRLTVT.

This clonotype has ten or more counts. DNA for the CDR3: TGTGCCAGCAGCGTAGGACGGAGCTCCTACGAGCAGTACTTC. Its translation: CASSVGRSSYEQYF. This chain uses TRBV9 with TRBJ2-7; D is unresolved. Trimming removed 0 bases at V and 0 bases at J, with 7 bases between. This CDR3 region has 14 residues. Germline V CDR1 and CDR2: SGDLS, YYNGEE.

This clonotype was observed many times. The chain's CDR3 is CSVAGSSNQPQHF. Written as DNA, the CDR3 is TGCAGCGTTGCAGGGTCAAGTAATCAGCCCCAGCATTTT. The chain joins TRBV29-1 to TRBJ1-5, with D maybe TRBD1 (5 bases). Germline V CDR1 and CDR2: SQVTM, ANQGSEA. The CDR3 is 13 amino acids. V shed 4 bases and J shed 4 bases, with 11 bases lying between them.

On this clonotype: A single base separates this from a much larger clone, so it may be a read error. This chain connects TRBV10-3 to TRBJ2-7; TRBD1 is a possible D gene (6 bases). This CDR3 comprises 15 residues. From germline, CDR1 is ENHRY and CDR2 SYGVKD. CDR3 protein: CAIRSGTKNSYKQYF. CDR3 sequence (DNA): TGTGCCATCAGATCCGGGACAAAAAACTCCTACAAGCAGTACTTC.